The entry that follows covers one T cell receptor beta chain sequence. Its antigen is unknown. Per-base quality was not reported, and no clone a single base away is much larger than it. The data are from a study of blood T cell repertoires in COVID-19 (dated by TCRdb to the early 2020s). For the study in its entirety: The collaborator samples originated in the United States, Italy and Spain and spanned the acute and convalescent phases of COVID-19. The material from the prospective study consisted of cDNA or gDNA derived from T cells, B-cell-depleted T cells, or PBMCs. Deeply sampled blood TCRbeta repertoires from subjects exposed to, actively infected with, or recovered from COVID-19 were included in the dataset. The repertoires were released in a freely available public database meant as a resource for research on the immune response to SARS-CoV-2. The samples were drawn from the first 160 participants of the ongoing ImmuneRACE study and from 1,254 subjects provided by 6 global collaborators. Nearly every sample came with metadata listing a de-identified subject ID, COVID-19 status, age in years and sex. Where available, HLA class I and class II types were obtained from metadata supplied by the sample provider rather than from assay-based typing. Findings and caveats that apply to the study as a whole: Clinical and demographic metadata were provided uncurated, with the amount varying by source and participant.

The CDR3 goes from the cysteine to the phenylalanine over 17 residues. Of the read, only the CDR3 DNA is kept; its 51 bases are in frame from base 1. The germline V gene (reference sequence) gives CDR1 as SEHNR and CDR2 as FQNEAQ. The V end loses 5 bases and the J end loses 1 base, and a stretch of 19 bases separates them. Each collaborating institution followed its own protocols to collect whole blood in K2EDTA tubes. For TCRbeta analysis, collaborators shipped samples as frozen whole blood, isolated PBMCs, or DNA extracted from either of those sample types. The immunoSEQ Assay, a bias-controlled multiplex PCR, was used to amplify TCRbeta CDR3 regions from genomic DNA. In the paper's pipeline: The number of nucleated cells in each sample was estimated from the amplification of reference gene primers within the assay. To quantify the absolute abundance of each unique TCRbeta CDR3 rearrangement, sequence reads were collapsed and filtered. For each sample, productive Simpson clonality was calculated as the square root of Simpson's diversity index over productive rearrangements. TCRdb re-hosts the immuneACCESS table, in-frame sequences only. Its copies lack some clones; in the studies checked, an unresolved V gene accounts for under half of them, and the cause for the rest is not known. V and J calls and clone size are given by that table; D and trimming were obtained from the DNA. Here the sample has about 190,000 clones; 90% occur a single time. Of the sample, around 0.63% is held by the ten largest clones.

The chain was built from TRBV7-9 and TRBJ2-3, and TRBD1 may be the D gene, going by 6 matching bases. The sample comprised peripheral blood. This sequence originates from a man aged 45-65 years with acute or convalescent COVID-19. The CDR3 loop reads CASSPLDRRYGTDTQYF. The nucleotides read TGTGCCAGCAGCCCCCTGGACAGACGATATGGCACAGATACGCAGTATTTT.